Given below is one T cell receptor (beta chain) in context. The antigen remains undetermined. V lost 6 bases to trimming and J lost 5 bases, with 14 bases between them. CDR3 length: 14 residues. The germline CDR1 and CDR2 sequences are MNHNS and SASEGT. With 60 Vbeta and 13 Jbeta primers, the PCR was carried out. As processed by the authors: Per a later analysis, the number of unique TCR beta chains was roughly 87 million, of which 10 million to 11 million were shared. Clones were sequenced by immunoSEQ multiplex PCR, and TCRdb holds only the in-frame ones, with some missing. That table is the source of V, J and clone size, and D and trimming were worked out from the DNA. The sample comprises about 67,000 clones, roughly 65% of which are singletons, and approximately 2.2% rests with the top ten. The data were taken from a study of cytomegalovirus exposure and HLA in healthy donors. Regarding the study as a whole: Sequencing probably produced one cluster of sequence variants that were highly shared. TCR beta sequences numbering some 17,000 were associated with HLA alleles at 0.05 false discovery rate in a later analysis.

The receptor was isolated from a woman aged 25-40 years in good health and CMV-seronegative. The chain uses TRBV6-1 and TRBJ2-1, with a tentative D call TRBD1 (6 bases). Sequencing was performed on PBMCs. The DNA of the CDR3 is TGTGCCAGCAGCTACAGGGTGCCCCACAATGAGCAGTTCTTC. It is translated as CASSYRVPHNEQFF.